These 21 T cell receptor beta chains came from one sample sequenced in a study of shared clonotypes between healthy human individuals. This table comes from immunoSEQ multiplex PCR, and its TCRdb copy is limited to in-frame clones, with some not included. The sample holds under 130,000 clones, approximately 65% seen once. The sequenced sample consisted of memory CD8+ T cells sorted from blood. Subset reported: CD45RO+ cells pooled with CCR7-negative TemRA cells. The receptor source for this set is a woman younger than 45 in good health.

The rearrangement links TRBV10-3 to TRBJ2-7; 8 bases line up with TRBD1. CDR1 and CDR2 from the germline V gene are ENHRY and SYGVKD. The V and J ends lost 0 bases and 1 base, in that order; junction bases with no gene match: 2. The CDR3 contains 15 residues. CDR3 residues: CAISESRTGSYEQYF. Here the CDR3 DNA reads TGTGCCATCAGTGAGTCAAGGACAGGGTCCTACGAGCAGTACTTC.

By share, this clone counts as medium-sized (0.01 to 0.1%). The V call is TRBV7-6, the J call TRBJ2-7; the D gene is possibly TRBD1 (5 bases). The ends were cut back, 3 bases at V and 2 bases at J, with 11 bases in the middle. Germline CDR1 and CDR2: SGHVS and FNYEAQ. This CDR3 contains 14 residues. The CDR3 protein is CASSFDDSTYEQYF. The CDR3, as DNA: TGTGCCAGCAGCTTCGACGACAGCACCTACGAGCAGTACTTC. The full variable domain, completed using reference TRBV7-6 and TRBJ2-7, is GAGVSQSPRYKVTKRGQDVALRCDPISGHVSLYWYRQALGQGPEFLTYFNYEAQQDKSGLPNDRFSAERPEGSISTLTIQRTEQRDSAMYRCASSFDDSTYEQYFGPGTRLTVT.

V and J are TRBV7-9 and TRBJ1-1; D may be TRBD1 (6 bases). CDR1 is SEHNR and CDR2 is FQNEAQ in the germline V gene (reference sequence). The CDR3 runs 15 residues. V was cut by 0 bases and J by 6 bases, with 14 bases left in between. CDR3 coding DNA: TGTGCCAGCAGCTTAGCGCTTACGGGGGCGGCTGAAGCTTTCTTT. Its translation: CASSLALTGAAEAFF.

This clone occurred many times. The chain carries TRBV7-9 and TRBJ2-1, with 16 nucleotides matching TRBD2. The ends lost 5 bases at V and 2 bases at J; junction bases unmatched: 9. Germline assignment: CDR1 SEHNR and CDR2 FQNEAQ (reference sequence). CDR3 size: 19 residues. CDR3 in amino acids: CASSHGTSGRAWPYNEQFF. In DNA, the CDR3 is TGTGCCAGCAGCCACGGGACTAGCGGGAGGGCATGGCCCTACAATGAGCAGTTCTTC.

The V gene is TRBV7-9, the J gene TRBJ1-2, with D perhaps TRBD1 (6 bases). The CDR3 is 14 residues long. Germline CDR1 reads SEHNR; CDR2 reads FQNEAQ (reference sequence). Trimming stripped 3 bases from V and 6 bases from J, with 14 bases between. The CDR3 region is CASSFPLRGDGYTF. The DNA of the CDR3 is TGTGCCAGCAGCTTTCCCCTTAGGGGGGATGGCTACACCTTC.

The CDR3 here is CASSLEVGPYNEQFF. In nucleotides, the CDR3 is TGTGCCAGCAGTTTAGAGGTGGGTCCCTACAATGAGCAGTTCTTC. V is TRBV27 and J is TRBJ2-1; no reliable D call. The CDR3 has 15 amino acids. Per germline, CDR1 MNHEY and CDR2 SMNVEV (reference sequence). V lost 2 bases and J lost 2, with 10 bases in between.

In DNA form, the CDR3 reads TGCGCCAGCAGCTACGTAGGACTAGTTTCCTACGAGCAGTACTTC. This sequence encodes CASSYVGLVSYEQYF. The genes are TRBV5-1 and TRBJ2-7; 7 bases map to TRBD2. The CDR3 contains 15 residues. The V and J ends lost 3 bases and 1 base, in that order; junction bases with no gene match: 7. The V gene's germline CDR1 is SGHRS and CDR2 YFSETQ.

About this clone itself: A single base is all that separates this from a far larger clone, so a read error is likely. The rearrangement links TRBV4-2 to TRBJ2-7; D is undetermined. Trimming took 0 bases from V and 1 from J, leaving 13 bases between them. CDR1 and CDR2 (germline): LGHNA, YNFKEQ. The CDR3 has 16 residues. In DNA, the CDR3 is TGTGCCAGCAGCCAAGATGATGCGCCCCCTTCCTACGAGCAGTACTTC. Its protein product is CASSQDDAPPSYEQYF.

The chain carries TRBV6-5 and TRBJ2-5, with TRBD1 matching over 7 bases. The end of the DNA is better explained by TRBJ2-7, so the J call may be wrong. This CDR3 is 15 amino acids long. Germline V lookup: CDR1 MNHEY, CDR2 SVGAGI. The CDR3 nucleotides read TGTGCCAGCAGTTACGCAGCACAGGGGTCCTACGAGCAGTACTTC. Translating it yields CASSYAAQGSYEQYF.

This clone occurred once. The CDR3 protein is CASSQGEDRLKNYGYTF. CDR3 in DNA: TGCGCCAGCAGCCAAGGAGAGGACAGGCTCAAGAACTATGGCTACACCTTC. The chain uses TRBV4-1 and TRBJ1-2; 7 nucleotides line up with TRBD1. V lost 1 base and J lost 2; bases outside the gene matches: 10. Per the germline V gene, CDR1 is MGHRA and CDR2 is YSYEKL. The CDR3 totals 17 residues.

The genes are TRBV7-6 and TRBJ2-5; no clear D. Trimming removed 5 bases from V and 3 bases from J, with 4 bases in between. This CDR3 has 11 residues. Per germline, CDR1 SGHVS and CDR2 FNYEAQ. In nucleotides, the CDR3 is TGTGCCAGCAGCCTCAAAGAGACCCAGTACTTC. This encodes CASSLKETQYF.

The chain employs TRBV7-9 and TRBJ2-2, with D possibly matching TRBD2 (5 bases). Germline V lookup: CDR1 SEHNR, CDR2 FQNEAQ (reference sequence). The CDR3 has 17 residues. Trimming pared 0 bases from V and 6 bases from J, leaving 17 bases between. CDR3 nucleotide sequence: TGTGCCAGCAGCTTAGCTCAGGATTATCGGGGTGCCGGGGAGCTGTTTTTT. It encodes CASSLAQDYRGAGELFF.

V usage is TRBV28 and J usage is TRBJ2-7; 7 bases map to TRBD1. The CDR3 runs to 16 residues. Per the germline V gene, CDR1 is MDHEN and CDR2 is SYDVKM. Losses at the gene ends were 5 bases for V and 5 bases for J; bases not matched to a gene: 15. CDR3 protein: CASSPPPTGLVHEQYF. CDR3 DNA sequence: TGTGCCAGCAGTCCCCCACCGACAGGGTTAGTCCACGAGCAGTACTTC.

J is TRBJ1-5 and V is TRBV28; 9 bases are shared with TRBD1. V shed 5 bases and J 4 bases; nucleotides not matched to a gene: 12. CDR1 is MDHEN and CDR2 is SYDVKM in the germline V gene. This CDR3 region has 17 residues. CDR3 residues: CASSTGTGISMNQPQHF. The DNA for the CDR3 is TGTGCCAGCAGTACCGGGACAGGGATCTCTATGAATCAGCCCCAGCATTTT.

A few counts support this clone. V is TRBV19 and J is TRBJ1-4; D is unresolved. There are 13 residues in the CDR3. Trimming removed 3 bases from V and 6 bases from J, with 8 bases in between. The germline CDR1 and CDR2 sequences are LNHDA and SQIVND (reference sequence). CDR3 DNA: TGTGCCAGTAGTATGTGGGTGTATGAAAAACTGTTTTTT. Translating it yields CASSMWVYEKLFF.

This clone appeared a few times. J is TRBJ1-3 and V is TRBV10-2, with unresolved D. The CDR3 runs to 11 residues. Trimming removed 3 bases at V and 10 bases at J, with 7 bases between. Germline assignment: CDR1 WSHSY and CDR2 SAAADI. DNA of the CDR3: TGCGCCAGCAGTGATTCGGTGACCATATATTTT. Translating it yields CASSDSVTIYF.

The chain couples TRBV4-1 to TRBJ2-5, with TRBD1 as a possible D gene (5 bases). The CDR3 is 13 amino acids. The ends were cut back, 4 bases at V and 3 bases at J, with 9 bases in the middle. The germline V gene has CDR1 MGHRA and CDR2 YSYEKL. CDR3 protein: CASSRTFKETQYF. Written as DNA, the CDR3 is TGCGCCAGCAGCCGGACATTCAAAGAGACCCAGTACTTC.

This chain connects TRBV7-3 to TRBJ2-3, with 12 bases identical to TRBD2. CDR3 size: 15 residues. Trimming removed 5 bases from V and 6 bases from J; junction bases left unmatched: 6. Germline values: CDR1 SGHTA, CDR2 FQGTGA. CDR3 sequence (DNA): TGTGCCAGCAGCCCTAAGACTAGCGGGAGTGATACGCAGTATTTT. Protein sequence: CASSPKTSGSDTQYF.

The rearrangement uses TRBV28 and TRBJ2-1; 7 bases line up with TRBD1. The ends lost 4 bases at V and 5 bases at J; junction bases unmatched: 2. Per the germline V gene, CDR1 is MDHEN and CDR2 is SYDVKM. The CDR3 runs to 13 residues. The CDR3 DNA follows: TGTGCCAGCAGTTCGGGACAGCACAATGAGCAGTTCTTC. Translated: CASSSGQHNEQFF.

This chain uses TRBV5-1 with TRBJ2-1, with a weak D call TRBD2 (5 bases). CDR1 SGHRS and CDR2 YFSETQ come from the germline V gene. V shed 7 bases and J shed 8 bases, with 28 bases lying between them. This CDR3 region has 17 residues. The DNA of the CDR3 is TGCGCCAGCGCCGCTTGGGGTGGGTCAGGAGGAGGTTATGAGCAGTTCTTC. This gives the protein CASAAWGGSGGGYEQFF.

The chain is built from TRBV20-1 and TRBJ2-7; 14 nucleotides align to TRBD2. Germline V gene sequence: CDR1 DFQATT, CDR2 SNEGSKA (reference sequence). Unmatched junction bases numbered 3, after V lost 5 bases and J lost 12 bases. This CDR3 contains 11 residues. CDR3: CSALGLAGGYF. CDR3 in DNA: TGCAGTGCTCTCGGACTAGCGGGAGGGTACTTC.